Described below is a single T cell receptor (beta chain) sequence and its context. The same CDR3 is also encoded by other DNA sequences in this sample. Produced via immunoSEQ multiplex PCR; TCRdb's table is partial and in-frame only. Found here are roughly 2,000,000 clones, just under 95% of them singletons; the top ten hold 1% to 1.5%. Germline CDR1 SGHTA, CDR2 FQGNSA. V was pared by 6 bases and J by 1 base, with 13 bases between. The CDR3 has 15 amino acids. The source of the sample is a study of shared clonotypes between healthy human individuals. Naive CD8 isolation took CD45RO-negative cells positively selected for CCR7 and excluded terminally differentiated effector memory CD45RA+ cells.

Sample: naive CD8+ T cells sorted from blood. The sequence was collected from a man aged 18 to 30 in good health. The genes are TRBV7-2 and TRBJ2-1; the D gene is possibly TRBD2 (7 bases). The CDR3 sequence: CASSLEGGSYNEQFF. The CDR3 nucleotides are TGTGCCAGCAGTCTTGAGGGGGGGTCCTACAATGAGCAGTTCTTC.